The entry that follows covers one T cell receptor beta chain sequence. Its binding antigen is unknown. The record has no base qualities; no much larger clone is one base away. This sample is drawn from a study of response to subunit inactivated influenza vaccine (dated by TCRdb to between 2017 and 2018). Looking at the study overall: Deep quantitative profiling of the T cell receptor repertoire was used in the study to follow responses to a trivalent subunit inactivated influenza vaccine.

Overall results and qualifications from the work: The authors suggested that each seasonal influenza vaccination may recruit only a limited number of new T cells.

Inclusive of the bounding cysteine and phenylalanine, the CDR3 is 14 residues long. Just the 42-base CDR3 DNA is kept, in frame starting at base 1. V sheds 3 bases and J sheds 5 bases, leaving 13 bases between their ends. The germline V gene sets CDR1 to SGHRS and CDR2 to YFSETQ. To prepare the library, RT-PCR was applied. The data were produced on an Illumina HiSeq 2500. Using fastp at Q25 and MiXCR, TCRdb reprocessed the public reads and kept productive beta chains. For every CDR3 protein sequence, its rows merge into one entry that carries the most common genes and DNA. The sample yields about 700,000 distinct CDR3 sequences; around 16% were counted once. The top ten hold roughly 11% of the sample.

The material was PBMCs from blood, obtained approximately 13 days after vaccination. The chain is made from TRBV5-1 and TRBJ2-3; the D assignment is uncertain and may be TRBD1 or TRBD2, with 5 bases supporting each. The TCR originated in a man in his forties or fifties who received an inactivated influenza vaccine. Donor details come from another sample of the same person, matched by shared clones. The CDR3 amino acid sequence is: CASSYYVGVDTQYF. The DNA sequence follows: TGCGCCAGCAGCTATTATGTGGGGGTAGATACGCAGTATTTT.